These T cell receptor beta chains were read from a single sample in a study of T cells in narcolepsy. The method was immunoSEQ multiplex PCR; TCRdb's version includes in-frame clones alone and lacks a portion of them. The table lists tens of thousands of clones, 83% of them singletons. Sequencing was carried out using memory (CD45RA-) CD4+ T cells from blood. The source is a human donor in good health. CDR3s include the opening cysteine and the closing phenylalanine or tryptophan. D genes are given only for firm matches. Only some rows state a clone size, as once, few, many or a class for expanded clones.

j_call v_call d_call clone_size cdr3_aa cdr3_nt
TRBJ2-1 TRBV19 TRBD2 NA CASSISVAGGFEQFF TGTGCCAGTAGTATATCGGTAGCGGGGGGTTTTGAGCAGTTCTTC
TRBJ1-3 TRBV9 NA NA CASSTFGGLASGNTIYF TGTGCCAGCAGCACATTCGGGGGGCTAGCCTCTGGAAACACCATATATTTT
TRBJ2-2 TRBV9 TRBD2 few CASSPVGSGGAATGELFF TGTGCCAGCAGCCCGGTGGGATCGGGGGGGGCCGCCACCGGGGAGCTGTTTTTT
TRBJ1-5 TRBV7-2 NA NA CASSSTGFEQPQHF TGTGCCAGCAGCTCCACAGGGTTCGAACAGCCCCAGCATTTT
TRBJ2-5 TRBV5-4 NA NA CASSLGVGQETQYF TGTGCCAGCAGCTTGGGGGTCGGGCAAGAGACCCAGTACTTC
TRBJ1-1 TRBV30 NA NA CAWSTRDEAFF TGTGCCTGGAGTACCAGGGATGAAGCTTTCTTT
TRBJ2-1 TRBV9 NA few CASSVEVGRGEQFF TGTGCCAGCAGCGTGGAGGTAGGGCGCGGTGAGCAGTTCTTC
TRBJ2-2 TRBV7-9 NA NA CASSSIARIQGGELFF TGTGCCAGCAGCTCAATAGCGCGAATTCAGGGCGGGGAGCTGTTTTTT
TRBJ2-7 TRBV7-2 NA NA CASSLEVGWAYEQYF TGTGCCAGCAGCTTAGAAGTCGGGTGGGCCTACGAGCAGTACTTC
TRBJ2-2 TRBV19 NA few CASSSLGGGELFF TGTGCCAGTAGTAGTCTGGGGGGCGGGGAGCTGTTTTTT
TRBJ2-3 TRBV7-6 NA NA CASSSGQSVSDTQYF TGTGCCAGCAGCTCAGGACAATCGGTGTCCGATACGCAGTATTTT
TRBJ1-5 TRBV7-9 NA NA CASSLGMTAQPQHF TGTGCCAGCAGCTTAGGTATGACAGCTCAGCCCCAGCATTTT
TRBJ1-3 TRBV6-1 NA NA CASRGRGVSGNTIYF TGTGCCAGCAGAGGACGGGGGGTTTCTGGAAACACCATATATTTT
TRBJ1-1 TRBV19 TRBD1 NA CASEIGTGARHTEAFF TGTGCCAGCGAAATCGGGACAGGGGCACGACACACTGAAGCTTTCTTT
TRBJ1-1 TRBV27 NA NA CASSLKGYSSSRTEAFF TGTGCCAGCAGTTTAAAGGGCTACAGCAGCTCGAGGACTGAAGCTTTCTTT
TRBJ1-4 TRBV6-6 NA NA CASSYSGGTNEKLFF TGTGCCAGCAGTTACTCGGGAGGGACTAATGAAAAACTGTTTTTT
TRBJ1-6 TRBV30 NA NA CAWNPGSPYNSPLHF TGTGCCTGGAACCCCGGTAGTCCCTATAATTCACCCCTCCACTTT
TRBJ1-1 TRBV6-4 NA once CASSAGFDTEAFF TGTGCCAGCAGTGCAGGGTTTGACACTGAAGCTTTCTTT
TRBJ2-7 TRBV25-1 TRBD2 NA CASSPGGGHLYEQYF TGTGCCAGCAGCCCCGGGGGGGGACATCTCTACGAGCAGTACTTC
TRBJ2-3 TRBV29-1 NA NA CSVLTVDTQYF TGCAGCGTTTTGACAGTCGATACGCAGTATTTT
TRBJ1-5 TRBV18 TRBD1 NA CASSPLGQGDPQPQHF TGTGCCAGCTCACCACTTGGACAGGGAGACCCTCAGCCCCAGCATTTT
TRBJ1-5 TRBV5-6 TRBD1 NA CASSQGASNQPQHF TGTGCCAGCAGCCAGGGGGCAAGCAATCAGCCCCAGCATTTT
TRBJ2-5 TRBV2 NA NA CASSEAEYEETQYF TGTGCCAGCAGTGAAGCGGAGTACGAAGAGACCCAGTACTTC
TRBJ2-2 TRBV5-5 NA NA CASSPRNTGELFF TGTGCCAGCAGCCCGAGAAACACCGGGGAGCTGTTTTTT
TRBJ1-2 TRBV19 NA once CASSIARPPNYGYTF TGTGCCAGTAGTATAGCCAGGCCGCCTAACTATGGCTACACCTTC
TRBJ1-1 TRBV10-3 NA few CAITPGLNTEAFF TGTGCCATCACGCCGGGGCTGAACACTGAAGCTTTCTTT
TRBJ2-7 TRBV18 NA few CASSSSRGNYEQYF TGTGCCAGCTCATCGAGCAGGGGAAACTACGAGCAGTACTTC
TRBJ2-5 TRBV19 NA NA CASTDNQGLSETQYF TGTGCCAGTACCGATAACCAGGGACTTTCGGAGACCCAGTACTTC
TRBJ1-5 TRBV21-1 NA NA CASRRVPGQGFRGNQPQHF TGTGCCAGCAGACGCGTCCCGGGACAGGGTTTCCGGGGCAATCAGCCCCAGCATTTT
TRBJ1-2 TRBV5-6 TRBD1 NA CASSLGDRANYGYTF TGTGCCAGCAGCTTGGGCGACAGGGCTAACTATGGCTACACCTTC
TRBJ2-1 TRBV12-5 TRBD2 NA CASVRTSGSLGNSYNEQFF TGTGCTAGTGTCCGGACTAGCGGGAGTTTAGGGAACTCCTACAATGAGCAGTTCTTC
TRBJ2-1 TRBV4-3 NA few CASSQETPGMQFF TGCGCCAGCAGCCAAGAGACGCCTGGCATGCAGTTCTTC
TRBJ2-3 TRBV5-4 TRBD2 once CASSLSAGGGDTQYF TGTGCCAGCAGCTTGTCAGCGGGGGGAGGGGATACGCAGTATTTT
TRBJ1-6 TRBV30 NA NA CGVLAEGLWAPLHF TGTGGCGTTTTGGCCGAGGGGCTTTGGGCACCCCTCCACTTT
TRBJ1-1 TRBV18 TRBD1 NA CASSLDRGAFF TGTGCCAGCTCACTTGACAGGGGAGCTTTCTTT
TRBJ1-6 TRBV7-2 NA NA CASSLVTRGDSPLHF TGTGCCAGCAGCTTAGTAACCAGGGGAGATTCACCCCTCCACTTT
TRBJ1-1 TRBV5-4 NA NA CASSLWLNTEAFF TGTGCCAGCAGCTTGTGGCTCAACACTGAAGCTTTCTTT
TRBJ1-4 TRBV18 NA NA CASSPGQDGEKLFF TGTGCCAGCTCACCAGGGCAGGATGGTGAAAAACTGTTTTTT
TRBJ2-4 TRBV7-2 NA NA CASSSGVWAKNIQYF TGTGCCAGCAGCTCAGGGGTATGGGCCAAAAACATTCAGTACTTC
TRBJ2-3 TRBV25-1 TRBD2 NA CASSLGGSTDTQYF TGTGCCAGCAGTCTTGGCGGGAGTACAGATACGCAGTATTTT
TRBJ2-1 TRBV4-3 TRBD2 NA CASSQGFAGGKYNEQFF TGCGCCAGCAGCCAAGGGTTCGCGGGAGGGAAATACAATGAGCAGTTCTTC
TRBJ2-4 TRBV7-2 TRBD2 NA CASSLATRAGRGNIQYF TGTGCCAGCAGCTTAGCTACTAGGGCAGGGAGGGGAAACATTCAGTACTTC
TRBJ2-7 TRBV28 TRBD2 NA CASSSPGLAGEEDEQYF TGTGCCAGCAGTTCACCTGGACTAGCGGGGGAAGAGGACGAGCAGTACTTC
TRBJ1-4 TRBV4-2 TRBD1 NA CASSQADRVEVKLFF TGTGCCAGCAGCCAAGCGGACAGGGTCGAGGTAAAACTGTTTTTT
TRBJ2-7 TRBV4-2 NA NA CASSLATIPYEQYF TGTGCCAGCAGCCTAGCGACTATTCCCTACGAGCAGTACTTC
TRBJ2-7 TRBV10-3 TRBD1 NA CAISAIDTPTGTYEQYF TGTGCCATCAGTGCCATCGATACACCGACAGGGACCTACGAGCAGTACTTC
TRBJ2-5 TRBV29-1 NA NA CSVGEGTSETQYF TGCAGCGTTGGGGAAGGAACGTCGGAGACCCAGTACTTC
TRBJ2-2 TRBV5-1 TRBD1 NA CASSAFGTGGPNTGELFF TGCGCCAGCAGCGCATTCGGGACAGGGGGCCCCAACACCGGGGAGCTGTTTTTT
TRBJ1-1 TRBV29-1 TRBD1 NA CSAGPGQGTEAFF TGCAGCGCCGGTCCGGGACAGGGCACTGAAGCTTTCTTT
TRBJ1-3 TRBV6-1 TRBD1 NA CASRGQGVSGNTIYF TGTGCCAGCAGAGGACAGGGGGTTTCTGGAAACACCATATATTTT
TRBJ2-7 TRBV6-5 NA NA CASSGRIAYEQYF TGTGCCAGCAGCGGCAGGATAGCCTACGAGCAGTACTTC
TRBJ1-3 TRBV5-1 TRBD1 NA CASSPQGQGSSGNTIYF TGCGCCAGCAGCCCTCAAGGACAGGGGAGCTCTGGAAACACCATATATTTT
TRBJ1-4 TRBV7-2 NA NA CASSFEGATNEKLFF TGTGCCAGCAGCTTCGAAGGTGCAACTAATGAAAAACTGTTTTTT
TRBJ2-2 TRBV9 NA NA CASSAQGGGTGELFF TGTGCCAGCAGCGCCCAAGGGGGAGGCACCGGGGAGCTGTTTTTT
TRBJ2-7 TRBV7-2 NA NA CASSFSGTLSYEQYF TGTGCCAGCAGCTTTTCGGGGACCCTCTCCTACGAGCAGTACTTC
TRBJ2-7 TRBV7-2 NA NA CASSPTDYEQYF TGTGCCAGCAGCCCGACAGACTACGAGCAGTACTTC
TRBJ2-7 TRBV6-6 NA NA CASSYGVASVSYEQYF TGTGCCAGCAGTTACGGTGTAGCGTCGGTCTCCTACGAGCAGTACTTC
TRBJ2-7 TRBV27 TRBD2 few CASSSAAISGGLYEQYF TGTGCCAGCAGTTCCGCCGCGATAAGCGGGGGGCTGTACGAGCAGTACTTC
TRBJ2-2 TRBV27 NA NA CASSFSRWDTGELFF TGTGCCAGCAGTTTTTCCCGCTGGGACACCGGGGAGCTGTTTTTT
TRBJ2-1 TRBV30 TRBD2 NA CAWSRGGSSYNEQFF TGTGCCTGGAGTCGCGGCGGGAGCTCCTACAATGAGCAGTTCTTC